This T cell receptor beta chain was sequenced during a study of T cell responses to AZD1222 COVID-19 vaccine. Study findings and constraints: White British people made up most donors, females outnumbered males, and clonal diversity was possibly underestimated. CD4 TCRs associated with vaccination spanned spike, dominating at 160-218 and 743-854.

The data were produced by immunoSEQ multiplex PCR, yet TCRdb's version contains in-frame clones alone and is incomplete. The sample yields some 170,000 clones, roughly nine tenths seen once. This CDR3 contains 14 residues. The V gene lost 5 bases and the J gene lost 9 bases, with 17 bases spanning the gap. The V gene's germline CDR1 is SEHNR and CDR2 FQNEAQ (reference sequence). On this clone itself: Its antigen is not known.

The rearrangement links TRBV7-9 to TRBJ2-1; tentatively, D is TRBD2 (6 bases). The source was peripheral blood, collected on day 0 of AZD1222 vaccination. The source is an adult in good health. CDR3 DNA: TGTGCCAGCAGCCCCCTATCCTCCGGGGGTGAGCAGTTCTTC. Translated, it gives CASSPLSSGGEQFF. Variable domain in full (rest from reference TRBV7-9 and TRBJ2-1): DTGVSQNPRHKITKRGQNVTFRCDPISEHNRLYWYRQTLGQGPEFLTYFQNEAQLEKSRLLSDRFSAERPKGSFSTLEIQRTEQGDSAMYLCASSPLSSGGEQFFGPGTRLTVL.